This T cell receptor (beta chain) emerged from a study of blood T cell repertoires in COVID-19. Germline V gene data show CDR1 as SNHLY and CDR2 as FYNNEI. The CDR3 is 15 amino acids. The V segment lost 6 bases and the J segment 0 bases; nucleotides outside the gene matches: 3. TCRdb's table, derived via immunoSEQ multiplex PCR, lists solely in-frame clones and lacks some. This sample has about 170,000 clones; around 80% occur once, and the top ten carry roughly 20%. The clonotype originates from a woman between 65 and 79 years old in a cohort exposed to, infected with or recovered from COVID-19 (not recorded which). V and J are TRBV2 and TRBJ1-4; TRBD1 agrees at 8 bases. The material sequenced was PBMCs or T cells enriched from blood (not recorded which). CDR3 sequence reads: CASSRQGPTNEKLFF. In DNA, the CDR3 is TGTGCCAGCAGCAGACAGGGGCCAACTAATGAAAAACTGTTTTTT.